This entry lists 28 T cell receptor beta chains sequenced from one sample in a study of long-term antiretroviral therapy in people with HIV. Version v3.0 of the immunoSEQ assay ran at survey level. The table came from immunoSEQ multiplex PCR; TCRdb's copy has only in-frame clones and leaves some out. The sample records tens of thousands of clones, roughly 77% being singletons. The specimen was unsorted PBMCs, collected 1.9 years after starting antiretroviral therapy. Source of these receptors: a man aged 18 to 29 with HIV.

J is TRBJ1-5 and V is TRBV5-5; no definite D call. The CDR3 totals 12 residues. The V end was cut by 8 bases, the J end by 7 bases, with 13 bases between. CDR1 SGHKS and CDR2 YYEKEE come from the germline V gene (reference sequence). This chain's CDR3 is CASGELGQPQHF. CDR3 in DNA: TGTGCCAGTGGGGAATTGGGCCAGCCCCAGCATTTT.

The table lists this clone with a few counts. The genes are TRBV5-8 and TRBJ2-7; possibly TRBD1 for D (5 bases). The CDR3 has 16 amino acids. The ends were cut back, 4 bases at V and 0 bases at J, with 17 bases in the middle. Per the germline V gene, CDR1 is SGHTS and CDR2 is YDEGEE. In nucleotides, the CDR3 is TGTGCCAGCAGCCCGTATTTCCCAGGGTCCTCCTACGAGCAGTACTTC. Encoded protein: CASSPYFPGSSYEQYF.

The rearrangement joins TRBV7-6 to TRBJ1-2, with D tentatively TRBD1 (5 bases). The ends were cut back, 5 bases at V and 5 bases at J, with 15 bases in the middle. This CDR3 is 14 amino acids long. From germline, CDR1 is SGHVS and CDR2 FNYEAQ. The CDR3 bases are TGTGCCAGCAGCAAATTCGACAGTGAATATGGCTACACCTTC. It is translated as CASSKFDSEYGYTF.

CDR3 protein: CASSEWLGSAQPQHF. The CDR3 DNA reads as TGTGCCAGCAGTGAATGGTTGGGGTCGGCGCAGCCCCAGCATTTT. The chain is built from TRBV6-1 and TRBJ1-5; D not resolved. CDR1 MNHNS and CDR2 SASEGT come from the germline V gene. The V end lost 2 bases, the J end lost 7 bases, and 15 bases lay between the germline ends. The CDR3 loop spans 15 amino acids.

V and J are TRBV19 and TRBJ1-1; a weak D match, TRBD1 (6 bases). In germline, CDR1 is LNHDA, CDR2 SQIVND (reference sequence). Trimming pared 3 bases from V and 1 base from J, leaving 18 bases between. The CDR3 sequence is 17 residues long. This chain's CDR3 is CASSMGGAGLRNTEAFF. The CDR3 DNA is TGTGCCAGTAGTATGGGGGGGGCAGGGCTAAGGAACACTGAAGCTTTCTTT.

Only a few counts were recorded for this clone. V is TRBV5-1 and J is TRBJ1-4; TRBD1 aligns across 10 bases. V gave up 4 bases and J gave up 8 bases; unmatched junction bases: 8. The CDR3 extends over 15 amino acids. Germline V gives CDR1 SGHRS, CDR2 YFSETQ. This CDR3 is CASSQGGTGEEKLFF. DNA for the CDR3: TGCGCCAGCAGCCAGGGAGGGACAGGGGAGGAAAAACTGTTTTTT.

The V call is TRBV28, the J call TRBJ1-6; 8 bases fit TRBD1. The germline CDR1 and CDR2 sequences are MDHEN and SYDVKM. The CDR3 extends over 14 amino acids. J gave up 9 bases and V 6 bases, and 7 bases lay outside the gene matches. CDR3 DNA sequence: TGTGCCAGCAGCCCAGGACAGGGCGGTTCACCCCTCCACTTT. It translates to CASSPGQGGSPLHF.

The CDR3 sequence: CASSNAGTSRDEQYF. Written as DNA, the CDR3 is TGCGCCAGCAGCAACGCAGGGACCTCTCGGGACGAGCAGTACTTC. V gene TRBV5-1 combines with J gene TRBJ2-7, with D perhaps TRBD1 or TRBD2 (5 bases each). With 4 bases removed from V and 5 bases from J, the gap between germline ends came to 19 bases. The CDR3 extends over 15 amino acids. CDR1 SGHRS and CDR2 YFSETQ come from the germline V gene.

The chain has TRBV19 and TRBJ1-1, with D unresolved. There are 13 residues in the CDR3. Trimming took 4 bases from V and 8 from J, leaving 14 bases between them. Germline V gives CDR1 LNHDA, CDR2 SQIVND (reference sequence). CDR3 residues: CASSTLVQLEAFF. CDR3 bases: TGTGCCAGTAGTACCCTGGTTCAGTTAGAAGCTTTCTTT.

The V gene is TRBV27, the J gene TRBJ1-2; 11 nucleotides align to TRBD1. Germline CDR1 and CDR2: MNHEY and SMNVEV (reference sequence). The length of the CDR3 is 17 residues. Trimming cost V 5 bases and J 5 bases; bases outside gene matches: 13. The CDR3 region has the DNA TGTGCCAGCAGTAAATCCGGGACAGGGGGTATGGGTTATGGCTACACCTTC. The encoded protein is CASSKSGTGGMGYGYTF.

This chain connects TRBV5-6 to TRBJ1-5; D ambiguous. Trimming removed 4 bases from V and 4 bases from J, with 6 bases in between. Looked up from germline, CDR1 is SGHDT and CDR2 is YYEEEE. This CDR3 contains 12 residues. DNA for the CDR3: TGTGCCAGCAGCGGGTTTAATCAGCCCCAGCATTTT. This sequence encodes CASSGFNQPQHF.

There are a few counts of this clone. CDR3 residues: CASSDTGDYGYTF. CDR3 coding DNA: TGTGCCAGTAGCGATACAGGGGACTATGGCTACACCTTC. This chain joins TRBV19 and TRBJ1-2; the match to TRBD1 covers 7 bases. The CDR3 runs to 13 residues. Germline CDR1 and CDR2: LNHDA and SQIVND (reference sequence). J lost 3 bases, V lost 6 bases, and 4 bases had no gene match.

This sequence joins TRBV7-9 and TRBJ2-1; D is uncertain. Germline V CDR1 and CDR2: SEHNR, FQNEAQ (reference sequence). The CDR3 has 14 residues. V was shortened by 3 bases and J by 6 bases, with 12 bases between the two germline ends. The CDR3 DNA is TGTGCCAGCAGCTTTTACCTGGGATCCAATGAGCAGTTCTTC. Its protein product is CASSFYLGSNEQFF.

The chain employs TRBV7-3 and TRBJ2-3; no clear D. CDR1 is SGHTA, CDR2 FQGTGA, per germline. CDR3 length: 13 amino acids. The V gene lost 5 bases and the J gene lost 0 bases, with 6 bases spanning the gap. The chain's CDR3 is CASSPKSTDTQYF. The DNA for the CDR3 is TGTGCCAGCAGCCCTAAAAGCACAGATACGCAGTATTTT. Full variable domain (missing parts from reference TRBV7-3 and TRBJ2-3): GAGVSQTPSNKVTEKGKYVELRCDPISGHTALYWYRQSLGQGPEFLIYFQGTGAADDSGLPNDRFFAVRPEGSVSTLKIQRTERGDSAVYLCASSPKSTDTQYFGPGTRLTVL.

This CDR3 is CASGGGSGTGELFF. CDR3 nucleotide sequence: TGTGCCAGCGGAGGGGGTTCGGGCACCGGGGAGCTGTTTTTT. The chain links TRBV7-6 to TRBJ2-2; possibly TRBD1 or TRBD2 for D (6 bases each). The length of the CDR3 is 14 residues. The germline CDR1 and CDR2 sequences are SGHVS and FNYEAQ. Trimming cost V 8 bases and J 4 bases, with 14 bases left between them.

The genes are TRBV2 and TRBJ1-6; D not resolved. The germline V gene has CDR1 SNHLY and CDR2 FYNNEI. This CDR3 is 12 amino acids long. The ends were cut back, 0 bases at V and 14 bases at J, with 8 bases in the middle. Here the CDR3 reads CASSEAALSLHF. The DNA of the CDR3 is TGTGCCAGCAGTGAAGCAGCACTTTCCCTCCACTTT.

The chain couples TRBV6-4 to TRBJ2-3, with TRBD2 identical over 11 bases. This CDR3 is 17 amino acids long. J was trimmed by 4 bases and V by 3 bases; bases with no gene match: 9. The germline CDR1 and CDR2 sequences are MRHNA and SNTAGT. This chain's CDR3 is CASSDSGGANPSDTQYF. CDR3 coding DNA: TGTGCCAGCAGTGATAGCGGGGGGGCCAATCCGTCAGATACGCAGTATTTT.

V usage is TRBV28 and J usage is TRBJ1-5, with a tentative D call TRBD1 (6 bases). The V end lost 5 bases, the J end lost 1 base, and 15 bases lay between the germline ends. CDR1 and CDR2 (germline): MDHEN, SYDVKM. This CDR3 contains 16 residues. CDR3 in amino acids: CASSASPGVSNQPQHF. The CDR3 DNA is TGTGCCAGCAGTGCCAGCCCAGGGGTCAGCAATCAGCCCCAGCATTTT.

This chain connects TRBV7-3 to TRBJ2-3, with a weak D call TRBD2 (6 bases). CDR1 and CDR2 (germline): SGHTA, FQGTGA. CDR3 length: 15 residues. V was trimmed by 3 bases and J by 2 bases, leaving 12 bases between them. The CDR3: CASSLGLANTDTQYF. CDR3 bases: TGTGCCAGCAGCTTGGGGCTAGCGAACACAGATACGCAGTATTTT.

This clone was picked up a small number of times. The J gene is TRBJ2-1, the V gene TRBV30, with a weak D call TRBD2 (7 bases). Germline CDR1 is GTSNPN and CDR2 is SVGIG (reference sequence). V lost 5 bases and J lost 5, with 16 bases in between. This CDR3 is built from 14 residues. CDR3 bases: TGTGCCTGGGGAGGGGGGGGGACTGACAATGAGCAGTTCTTC. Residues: CAWGGGGTDNEQFF.

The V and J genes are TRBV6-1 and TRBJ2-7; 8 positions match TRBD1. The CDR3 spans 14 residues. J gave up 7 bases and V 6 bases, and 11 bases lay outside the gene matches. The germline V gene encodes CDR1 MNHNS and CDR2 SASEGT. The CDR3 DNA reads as TGTGCCAGCAGCTTTGGGGCAGGGGGCTGGGAGCAGTACTTC. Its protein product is CASSFGAGGWEQYF.

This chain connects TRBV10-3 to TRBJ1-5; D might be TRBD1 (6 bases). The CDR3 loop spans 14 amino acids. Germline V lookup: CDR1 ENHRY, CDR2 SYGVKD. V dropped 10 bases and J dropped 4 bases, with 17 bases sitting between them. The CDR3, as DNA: TGTGCCACCACGAGTACAGGGTGGAATCAGCCCCAGCATTTT. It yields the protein CATTSTGWNQPQHF.

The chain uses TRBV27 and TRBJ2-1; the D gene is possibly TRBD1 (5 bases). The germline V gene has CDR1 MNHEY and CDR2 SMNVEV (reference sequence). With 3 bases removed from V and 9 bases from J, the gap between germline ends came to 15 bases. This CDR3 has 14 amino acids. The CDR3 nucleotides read TGTGCCAGCAGTTTTAACGGCAGGGTGGGTGAGCAGTTCTTC. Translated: CASSFNGRVGEQFF.

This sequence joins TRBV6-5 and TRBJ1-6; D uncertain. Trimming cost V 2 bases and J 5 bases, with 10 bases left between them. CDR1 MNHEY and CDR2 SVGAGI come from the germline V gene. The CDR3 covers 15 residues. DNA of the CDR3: TGTGCCAGCAGTTACGGTGGGTTCGATAATTCACCCCTCCACTTT. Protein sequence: CASSYGGFDNSPLHF.

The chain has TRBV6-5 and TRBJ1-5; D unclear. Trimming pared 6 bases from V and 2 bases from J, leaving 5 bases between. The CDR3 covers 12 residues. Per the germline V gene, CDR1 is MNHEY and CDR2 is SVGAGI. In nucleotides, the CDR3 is TGTGCCAGCAGCGTGGGCAATCAGCCCCAGCATTTT. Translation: CASSVGNQPQHF.

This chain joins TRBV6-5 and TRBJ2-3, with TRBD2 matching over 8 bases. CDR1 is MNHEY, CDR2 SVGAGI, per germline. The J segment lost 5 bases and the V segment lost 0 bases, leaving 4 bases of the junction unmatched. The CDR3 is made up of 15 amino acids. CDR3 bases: TGTGCCAGCAGTTACTCCGGGGGGGCCGTAGATACGCAGTATTTT. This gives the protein CASSYSGGAVDTQYF.

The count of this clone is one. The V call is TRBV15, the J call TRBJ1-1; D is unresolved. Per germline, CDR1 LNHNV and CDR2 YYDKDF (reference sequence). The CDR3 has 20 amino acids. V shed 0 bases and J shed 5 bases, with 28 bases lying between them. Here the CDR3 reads CATSRDGQATKGPTRTEAFF. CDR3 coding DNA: TGTGCCACCAGCAGAGATGGCCAAGCTACGAAGGGCCCTACGAGGACTGAAGCTTTCTTT.

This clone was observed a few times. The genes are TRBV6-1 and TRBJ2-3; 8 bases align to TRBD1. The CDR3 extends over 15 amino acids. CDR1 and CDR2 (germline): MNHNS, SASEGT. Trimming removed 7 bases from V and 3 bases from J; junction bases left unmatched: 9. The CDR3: CASTTRTGKTDTQYF. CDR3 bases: TGTGCCAGCACTACGAGGACAGGGAAGACAGATACGCAGTATTTT.